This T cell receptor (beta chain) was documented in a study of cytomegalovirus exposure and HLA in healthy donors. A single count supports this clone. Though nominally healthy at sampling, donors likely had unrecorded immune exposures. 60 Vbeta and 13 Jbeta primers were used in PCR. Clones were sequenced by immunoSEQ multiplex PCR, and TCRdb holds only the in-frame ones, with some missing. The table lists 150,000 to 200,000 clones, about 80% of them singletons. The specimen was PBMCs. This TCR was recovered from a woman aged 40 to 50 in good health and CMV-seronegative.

CDR3 sequence reads: CASSPRATVEDGYTF. The CDR3 region has the DNA TGCGCCAGCAGCCCAAGGGCTACGGTGGAGGATGGCTACACCTTC. V and J are TRBV5-1 and TRBJ1-2; no definite D call. The CDR3 consists of 15 residues. V was trimmed by 4 bases and J by 6 bases, leaving 19 bases between them. Per germline, CDR1 SGHRS and CDR2 YFSETQ.